A selection of T cell receptor beta chains follows, all from one sample in a study of T cell responses to AZD1222 COVID-19 vaccine. Libraries were prepared by immunoSEQ multiplex PCR; TCRdb keeps only in-frame clonotypes and omits some of them. The data hold some 110,000 clones, with 92% observed a single time. Here the sequenced sample was peripheral blood, taken 28 days after the second AZD1222 dose. The receptors derive from an adult who received the AZD1222 COVID-19 vaccine. Each CDR3 is given with its conserved first and last residue. Fields, in order: V gene, clone size, J gene, D gene, CDR3 DNA, CDR3 protein. A D gene is named only where the DNA matches it firmly. Not every row has a clone size; where given, it reads once, few, many or a size class.

V gene: TRBV5-1
clone size: -
J gene: TRBJ2-3
D gene: TRBD2
CDR3 DNA: TGCGCCAGCAGCCACACAGCGGGGCAGGGAGGGACAGATACGCAGTATTTT
CDR3 protein: CASSHTAGQGGTDTQYF

V gene: TRBV4-1
clone size: once
J gene: TRBJ1-1
D gene: -
CDR3 DNA: TGCGCCAGCAGCCAACCTGACCGGAACACTGAAGCTTTCTTT
CDR3 protein: CASSQPDRNTEAFF

V gene: TRBV19
clone size: -
J gene: TRBJ1-1
D gene: TRBD1
CDR3 DNA: TGTGCCAGTAGTACATTCCGGGACAGGGGCGGAGGGTACACTGAAGCTTTCTTT
CDR3 protein: CASSTFRDRGGGYTEAFF

V gene: TRBV11-2
clone size: -
J gene: TRBJ2-7
D gene: -
CDR3 DNA: TGTGCCAGCAGCTTAGGCAGGGCCTACGAGCAGTACTTC
CDR3 protein: CASSLGRAYEQYF

V gene: TRBV9
clone size: -
J gene: TRBJ1-5
D gene: -
CDR3 DNA: TGTGCCAGCAGCGTGTGGGGGAGCAATCAGCCCCAGCATTTT
CDR3 protein: CASSVWGSNQPQHF

V gene: TRBV7-2
clone size: -
J gene: TRBJ1-1
D gene: -
CDR3 DNA: TGTGCCAGCAGCTTAGGTGTGTCTGAAGCTTTCTTT
CDR3 protein: CASSLGVSEAFF

V gene: TRBV29-1
clone size: -
J gene: TRBJ2-1
D gene: -
CDR3 DNA: TGCAGCGTTGGGAGCTCCTACAATGAGCAGTTCTTC
CDR3 protein: CSVGSSYNEQFF

V gene: TRBV5-1
clone size: -
J gene: TRBJ1-4
D gene: TRBD1
CDR3 DNA: TGCGCCAGCAGCCTTGAGAGGGGGCCAAAACTGTTTTTT
CDR3 protein: CASSLERGPKLFF

V gene: TRBV5-1
clone size: -
J gene: TRBJ1-1
D gene: -
CDR3 DNA: TGCGCCAGCAGCTTGGAAAACAGGGAGAACACTGAAGCTTTCTTT
CDR3 protein: CASSLENRENTEAFF

V gene: TRBV6-5
clone size: -
J gene: TRBJ2-7
D gene: TRBD1
CDR3 DNA: TGTGCCAGCAGTTATGGGGACAGCTCCTACGAGCAGTACTTC
CDR3 protein: CASSYGDSSYEQYF

V gene: TRBV6-5
clone size: -
J gene: TRBJ1-5
D gene: -
CDR3 DNA: TGTGCCAGCAGTTACTCCCTGGGGGATCAGCCCCAGCATTTT
CDR3 protein: CASSYSLGDQPQHF

V gene: TRBV2
clone size: -
J gene: TRBJ1-5
D gene: -
CDR3 DNA: TGTGCCAGCAGAGGCAGGGAGTCTAGCAATCAGCCCCAGCATTTT
CDR3 protein: CASRGRESSNQPQHF

V gene: TRBV2
clone size: -
J gene: TRBJ1-4
D gene: -
CDR3 DNA: TGTGCCAGCAGTGAAGCCAAGGGCGGTAATGAAAAACTGTTTTTT
CDR3 protein: CASSEAKGGNEKLFF

V gene: TRBV18
clone size: -
J gene: TRBJ2-5
D gene: -
CDR3 DNA: TGTGCCAGCTCATCTACATCGCTCCGGACCCAGTACTTC
CDR3 protein: CASSSTSLRTQYF

V gene: TRBV9
clone size: once
J gene: TRBJ2-7
D gene: -
CDR3 DNA: TGTGCCAGCAGCGTAGGGGGAGGTCTCTACGAGCAGTACTTC
CDR3 protein: CASSVGGGLYEQYF

V gene: TRBV10-2
clone size: -
J gene: TRBJ2-7
D gene: TRBD2
CDR3 DNA: TGCGCCAGCAGCGGCGGACTAGCGGGGCACGAGCAGTACTTC
CDR3 protein: CASSGGLAGHEQYF

V gene: TRBV7-2
clone size: -
J gene: TRBJ1-2
D gene: TRBD1
CDR3 DNA: TGTGCCAGCAGCCCGGACAGGGATTCCTATGGCTACACCTTC
CDR3 protein: CASSPDRDSYGYTF

V gene: TRBV5-1
clone size: -
J gene: TRBJ2-1
D gene: -
CDR3 DNA: TGCGCCAGCAGCTCGGCGCCCCAAGCCTACAATGAGCAGTTCTTC
CDR3 protein: CASSSAPQAYNEQFF

V gene: TRBV27
clone size: -
J gene: TRBJ1-5
D gene: TRBD1
CDR3 DNA: TGTGCCAGCGCGACAGGGGAGAATCAGCCCCAGCATTTT
CDR3 protein: CASATGENQPQHF

V gene: TRBV6-6
clone size: few
J gene: TRBJ1-6
D gene: -
CDR3 DNA: TGTGCCAGCACCCACAGCAATTCACCCCTCCACTTT
CDR3 protein: CASTHSNSPLHF

V gene: TRBV6-4
clone size: -
J gene: TRBJ1-1
D gene: -
CDR3 DNA: TGTGCCAGCAGTGACGCGGGGGGTAAAGCTTTCTTT
CDR3 protein: CASSDAGGKAFF

V gene: TRBV20-1
clone size: -
J gene: TRBJ2-3
D gene: -
CDR3 DNA: TGCAGCTCGGGAGAAAGGTATACGCAGTATTTT
CDR3 protein: CSSGERYTQYF

V gene: TRBV6-5
clone size: -
J gene: TRBJ1-2
D gene: TRBD1
CDR3 DNA: TGTGCCAGCAGTTACGGGACAGGGGTGGACTATGGCTACACCTTC
CDR3 protein: CASSYGTGVDYGYTF

V gene: TRBV6-5
clone size: -
J gene: TRBJ1-3
D gene: -
CDR3 DNA: TGTGCCAGCAGTCCCGTAGGGGTTGGAAACACCATATATTTT
CDR3 protein: CASSPVGVGNTIYF

V gene: TRBV29-1
clone size: -
J gene: TRBJ2-6
D gene: TRBD1
CDR3 DNA: TGCAGCGTGGGACAGGGGAGCCCCTCTGGGGCCAACGTCCTGACTTTC
CDR3 protein: CSVGQGSPSGANVLTF

V gene: TRBV9
clone size: -
J gene: TRBJ1-6
D gene: -
CDR3 DNA: TGTGCCAGCAGCGGAGGAGTTGACTATAATTCACCCCTCCACTTT
CDR3 protein: CASSGGVDYNSPLHF

V gene: TRBV24-1
clone size: -
J gene: TRBJ2-7
D gene: -
CDR3 DNA: TGTGCCACCCCCGAGGGCTGCTCCTACGAGCAGTACTTC
CDR3 protein: CATPEGCSYEQYF

V gene: TRBV30
clone size: -
J gene: TRBJ2-3
D gene: -
CDR3 DNA: TGTGCCTGGCGCGTTCCAGGAGATACGCAGTATTTT
CDR3 protein: CAWRVPGDTQYF

V gene: TRBV5-6
clone size: -
J gene: TRBJ1-5
D gene: TRBD1
CDR3 DNA: TGTGCCAGCAGCCTCAGACAGGGGGAAGGGCCCCAGCATTTT
CDR3 protein: CASSLRQGEGPQHF

V gene: TRBV2
clone size: -
J gene: TRBJ2-5
D gene: -
CDR3 DNA: TGTGCCAGCAGCGGGTTAGAGACCCAGTACTTC
CDR3 protein: CASSGLETQYF

V gene: TRBV5-1
clone size: -
J gene: TRBJ1-1
D gene: -
CDR3 DNA: TGCGCCAGCAGCTTGGGCGAGGGGGAGAACACTGAAGCTTTCTTT
CDR3 protein: CASSLGEGENTEAFF

V gene: TRBV5-1
clone size: -
J gene: TRBJ1-4
D gene: TRBD1
CDR3 DNA: TGCGCCAGCAGCCCCGGGACAGATAATGAAAAACTGTTTTTT
CDR3 protein: CASSPGTDNEKLFF

V gene: TRBV5-1
clone size: few
J gene: TRBJ2-3
D gene: -
CDR3 DNA: TGCGCCAGCAGCTTGAACCCAACAGATACGCAGTATTTT
CDR3 protein: CASSLNPTDTQYF

V gene: TRBV2
clone size: -
J gene: TRBJ2-1
D gene: -
CDR3 DNA: TGTGCCAGCAGTGATAGGTTCGATGAGCAGTTCTTC
CDR3 protein: CASSDRFDEQFF

V gene: TRBV27
clone size: -
J gene: TRBJ1-1
D gene: -
CDR3 DNA: TGTGCCAGCAGTTTATTGGCCGGGTGGGATGAAGCTTTCTTT
CDR3 protein: CASSLLAGWDEAFF

V gene: TRBV19
clone size: -
J gene: TRBJ1-5
D gene: -
CDR3 DNA: TGTGCCAGTAGTCTTCCGGGACCCTGGCATCAGCCCCAGCATTTT
CDR3 protein: CASSLPGPWHQPQHF

V gene: TRBV2
clone size: once
J gene: TRBJ2-2
D gene: TRBD2
CDR3 DNA: TGTGCCAGCAGTGAATCCTTGGGACTACTCACCGGGGAGCTGTTTTTT
CDR3 protein: CASSESLGLLTGELFF

V gene: TRBV6-5
clone size: -
J gene: TRBJ2-3
D gene: TRBD2
CDR3 DNA: TGTGCCAGCAGTTTAGCGGGAGCTAGGGCAGATACGCAGTATTTT
CDR3 protein: CASSLAGARADTQYF

V gene: TRBV28
clone size: -
J gene: TRBJ1-2
D gene: TRBD1
CDR3 DNA: TGTGCCAGCAGTTTGGGACAGAAAACCGATGGCTACACCTTC
CDR3 protein: CASSLGQKTDGYTF

V gene: TRBV28
clone size: -
J gene: TRBJ1-2
D gene: TRBD1
CDR3 DNA: TGTGCCAGCAGTAGCGGACAGGGGACGAACTATGGCTACACCTTC
CDR3 protein: CASSSGQGTNYGYTF

V gene: TRBV18
clone size: -
J gene: TRBJ1-2
D gene: -
CDR3 DNA: TGTGCCAGCTCACCATCTGACCTGGGAACCTATGGCTACACCTTC
CDR3 protein: CASSPSDLGTYGYTF

V gene: TRBV12-5
clone size: -
J gene: TRBJ2-5
D gene: -
CDR3 DNA: TGTGCTAGTGGTTTGGCCCTGGTAGGGGACCAAGAGACCCAGTACTTC
CDR3 protein: CASGLALVGDQETQYF

V gene: TRBV2
clone size: -
J gene: TRBJ2-7
D gene: TRBD1
CDR3 DNA: TGTGCCAGCAGCGCTGGACAGGGGGGCTACGAGCAGTACTTC
CDR3 protein: CASSAGQGGYEQYF

V gene: TRBV6-5
clone size: -
J gene: TRBJ2-2
D gene: -
CDR3 DNA: TGTGCCAGCATCAGCAGGGTCCAGAACACCGGGGAGCTGTTTTTT
CDR3 protein: CASISRVQNTGELFF

V gene: TRBV2
clone size: -
J gene: TRBJ1-6
D gene: -
CDR3 DNA: TGTGCCAGCAGTTCGGGGGGCGCAGGGAATTCACCCCTCCACTTT
CDR3 protein: CASSSGGAGNSPLHF

V gene: TRBV14
clone size: -
J gene: TRBJ2-1
D gene: -
CDR3 DNA: TGTGCCAGCAGCCCACAGCTATCCTACAATGAGCAGTTCTTC
CDR3 protein: CASSPQLSYNEQFF

V gene: TRBV12-3/TRBV12-4
clone size: -
J gene: TRBJ2-1
D gene: -
CDR3 DNA: TGTGCCAGCAGTCTGGGGGCGCAGCAGTTCTTC
CDR3 protein: CASSLGAQQFF